This T cell receptor (beta chain) was obtained from a study of PD-L1 blockade in urothelial cancer. Whole-study context: Male sex and bladder-origin urothelial cancer characterized about 85% of the 29 patients. Blood analysis was done at 3 weeks (second dose) and 6 weeks after treatment began. General study points: Blood TCR clonality below the median before treatment was a predictor of better survival.

Generated by immunoSEQ multiplex PCR, the TCRdb table keeps only in-frame clones and is missing some. The table records about 50,000 clones, 70% to 90% of them present only once. This CDR3 spans 14 amino acids. CDR1 is MNHNY and CDR2 is SVGAGI in the germline V gene (reference sequence). V lost 6 bases to trimming and J lost 6 bases; unmatched junction nucleotides: 7. Comment on this clone: No antigen is known for it.

Time point here: pretreatment peripheral blood. Patient sample counts ranged from 1 to 8, pretreatment and on-treatment. This sample comprised PBMCs, obtained around atezolizumab (anti-PD-L1) treatment. This clonotype was sampled from a man between 60 and 75 years old with urothelial cancer. The rearrangement links TRBV6-6 to TRBJ1-5; 8 bases are shared with TRBD1. CDR3 DNA: TGTGCCAGCAGCCGGACAGGGACCGGTCAGCCCCAGCATTTT. Translated: CASSRTGTGQPQHF.